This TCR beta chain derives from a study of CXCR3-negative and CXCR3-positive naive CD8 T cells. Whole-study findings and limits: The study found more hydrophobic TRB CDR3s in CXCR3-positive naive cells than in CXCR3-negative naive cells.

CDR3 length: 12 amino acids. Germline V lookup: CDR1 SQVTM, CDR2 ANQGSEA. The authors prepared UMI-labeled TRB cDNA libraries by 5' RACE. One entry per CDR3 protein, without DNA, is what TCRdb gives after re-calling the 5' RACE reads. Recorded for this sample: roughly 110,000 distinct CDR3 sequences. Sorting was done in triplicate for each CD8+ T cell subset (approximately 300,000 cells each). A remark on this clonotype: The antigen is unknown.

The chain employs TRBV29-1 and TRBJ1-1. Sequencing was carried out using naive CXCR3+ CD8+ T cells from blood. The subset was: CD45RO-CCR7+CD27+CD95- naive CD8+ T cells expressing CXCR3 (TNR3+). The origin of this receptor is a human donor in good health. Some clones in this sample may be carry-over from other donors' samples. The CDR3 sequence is CSVTLDVAEAFF.